Sequencing of this TCR beta chain was carried out in a study of CD8 T cells in ankylosing spondylitis. Study results and caveats: Reported data indicate significant enrichment of disease-linked clones within matched ankylosing spondylitis synovial fluid. Roughly 8 highly homologous variants made up a TCR beta motif that seemed to typify ankylosing spondylitis blood.

With molecular barcodes, quantitative 5'-RACE was used to make the TCR beta libraries. TCRdb fed the 5' RACE reads into MiXCR, producing one record per CDR3 protein. The repertoire has over 700,000 distinct CDR3 sequences, about 20% of them found once; the top ten carry about 19%. CDR3 length equals 14 residues. Trimming stripped 2 bases from V and 5 bases from J, with 15 bases between. Germline V lookup: CDR1 DFQATT, CDR2 SNEGSKA (reference sequence). Comments on this clonotype: Its target is not known.

The chain is built from TRBV20-1 and TRBJ1-1; D unresolved. The TCR was taken from a male donor with ankylosing spondylitis. The sequenced material came from blood, either unsorted or a sorted T cell fraction (not recorded which). The CDR3 bases are TGCAGTGCTAGAAAGGACTACCGGGAGACTGAAGCTTTCTTT. It is translated as CSARKDYRETEAFF.